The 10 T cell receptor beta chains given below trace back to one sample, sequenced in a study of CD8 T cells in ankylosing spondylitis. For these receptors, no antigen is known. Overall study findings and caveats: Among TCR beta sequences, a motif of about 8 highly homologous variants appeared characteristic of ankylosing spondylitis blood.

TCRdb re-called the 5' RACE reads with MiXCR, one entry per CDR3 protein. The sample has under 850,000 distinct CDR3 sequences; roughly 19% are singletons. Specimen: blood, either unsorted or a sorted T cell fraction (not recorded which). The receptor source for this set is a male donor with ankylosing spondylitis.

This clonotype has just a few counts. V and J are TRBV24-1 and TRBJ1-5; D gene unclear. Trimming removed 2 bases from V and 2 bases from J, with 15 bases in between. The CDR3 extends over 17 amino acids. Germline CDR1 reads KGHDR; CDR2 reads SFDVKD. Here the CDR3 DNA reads TGTGCCACCAGTGATTCATACGGCGTTTTCGGCAATCAGCCCCAGCATTTT. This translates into CATSDSYGVFGNQPQHF.

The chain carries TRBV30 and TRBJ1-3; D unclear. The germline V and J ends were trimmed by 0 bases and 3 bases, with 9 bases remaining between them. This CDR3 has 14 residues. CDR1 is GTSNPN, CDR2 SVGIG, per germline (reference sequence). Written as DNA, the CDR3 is TGTGCCTGGAGTGTACGGAGCAGTGGAAACACCATATATTTT. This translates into CAWSVRSSGNTIYF.

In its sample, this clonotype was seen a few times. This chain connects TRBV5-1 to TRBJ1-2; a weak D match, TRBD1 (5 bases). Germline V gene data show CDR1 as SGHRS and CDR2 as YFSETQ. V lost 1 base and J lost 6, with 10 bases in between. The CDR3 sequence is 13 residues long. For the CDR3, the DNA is TGCGCCAGCAGCTTGTGGGGGGATGATGGCTACACCTTC. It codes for CASSLWGDDGYTF.

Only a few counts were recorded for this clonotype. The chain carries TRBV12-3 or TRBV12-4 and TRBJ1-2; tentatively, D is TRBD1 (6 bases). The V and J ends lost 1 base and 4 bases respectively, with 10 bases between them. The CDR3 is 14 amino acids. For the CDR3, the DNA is TGTGCCAGCAGTTTAGATGGACAGTCCTATGGCTACACCTTC. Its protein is CASSLDGQSYGYTF.

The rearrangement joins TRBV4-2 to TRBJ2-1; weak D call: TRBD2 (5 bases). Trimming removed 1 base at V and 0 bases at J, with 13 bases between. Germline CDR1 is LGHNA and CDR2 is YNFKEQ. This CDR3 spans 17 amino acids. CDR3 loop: CASSQVGWESSYNEQFF. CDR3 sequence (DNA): TGTGCCAGCAGCCAAGTGGGCTGGGAGAGCTCCTACAATGAGCAGTTCTTC.

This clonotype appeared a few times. The CDR3 sequence is CSATGRGPTYGYTF. In nucleotides, the CDR3 is TGCAGTGCTACGGGACGGGGCCCCACCTATGGCTACACCTTC. The chain carries TRBV20-1 and TRBJ1-2; TRBD1 is a possible D gene (5 bases). Looked up from germline, CDR1 is DFQATT and CDR2 is SNEGSKA (reference sequence). Trimming pared 4 bases from V and 4 bases from J, leaving 16 bases between. CDR3 length: 14 residues.

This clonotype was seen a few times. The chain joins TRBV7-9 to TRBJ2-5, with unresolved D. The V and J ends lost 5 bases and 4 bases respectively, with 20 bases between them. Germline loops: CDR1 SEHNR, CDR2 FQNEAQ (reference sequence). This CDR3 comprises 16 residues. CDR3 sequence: CASSPGPGRGRETQYF. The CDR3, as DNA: TGTGCCAGCAGCCCTGGCCCAGGACGTGGGCGAGAGACCCAGTACTTC.

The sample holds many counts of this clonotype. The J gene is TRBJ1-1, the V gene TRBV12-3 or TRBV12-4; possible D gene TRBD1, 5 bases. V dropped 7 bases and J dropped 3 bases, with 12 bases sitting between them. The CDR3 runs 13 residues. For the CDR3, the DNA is TGTGCCAGCACACCGGGGCCCGACACTGAAGCTTTCTTT. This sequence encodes CASTPGPDTEAFF.

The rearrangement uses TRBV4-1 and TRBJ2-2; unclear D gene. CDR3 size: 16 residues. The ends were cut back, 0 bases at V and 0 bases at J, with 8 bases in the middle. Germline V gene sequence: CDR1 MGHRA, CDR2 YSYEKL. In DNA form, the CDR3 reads TGCGCCAGCAGCCAAGATAGTTCACCGAACACCGGGGAGCTGTTTTTT. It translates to CASSQDSSPNTGELFF.

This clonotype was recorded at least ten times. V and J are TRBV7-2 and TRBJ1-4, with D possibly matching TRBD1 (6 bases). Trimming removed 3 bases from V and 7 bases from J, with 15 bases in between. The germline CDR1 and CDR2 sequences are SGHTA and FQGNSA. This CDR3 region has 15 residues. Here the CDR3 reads CASSFLPGAGEKLFF. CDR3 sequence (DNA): TGTGCCAGCAGCTTCCTGCCAGGGGCTGGTGAAAAACTGTTTTTT.